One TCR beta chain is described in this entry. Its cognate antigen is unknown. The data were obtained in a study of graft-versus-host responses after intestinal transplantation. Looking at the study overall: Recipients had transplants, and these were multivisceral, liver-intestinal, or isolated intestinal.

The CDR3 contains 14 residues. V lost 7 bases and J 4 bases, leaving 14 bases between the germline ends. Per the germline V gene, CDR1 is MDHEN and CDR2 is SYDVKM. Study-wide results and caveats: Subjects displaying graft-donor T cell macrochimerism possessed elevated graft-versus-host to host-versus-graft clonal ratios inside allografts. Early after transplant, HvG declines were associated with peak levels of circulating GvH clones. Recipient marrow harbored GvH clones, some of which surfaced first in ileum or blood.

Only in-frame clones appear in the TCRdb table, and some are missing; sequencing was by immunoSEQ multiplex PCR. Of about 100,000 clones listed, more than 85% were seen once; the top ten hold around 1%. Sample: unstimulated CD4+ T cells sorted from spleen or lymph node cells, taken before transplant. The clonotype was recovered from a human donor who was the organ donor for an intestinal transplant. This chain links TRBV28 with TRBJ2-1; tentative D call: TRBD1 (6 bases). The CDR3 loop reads CASTQGSYYNEQFF. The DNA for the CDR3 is TGTGCCAGCACGCAGGGGTCCTATTACAATGAGCAGTTCTTC.